This T cell receptor beta chain was captured in a study of regulatory T cells in long-lasting Graves disease. General study points: Persistent cases favored TRBV28, TRBJ1-2 and TRBJ2-5.

On this clonotype itself: What it binds is not known.

The V gene lost 5 bases and the J gene lost 5 bases, with 12 bases spanning the gap. CDR3 length equals 13 residues. Through Arm-PCR of CDR3 regions and iRepertoire HTBI primers, TCR beta libraries were built. TCRdb analysed the multiplex PCR reads with MiXCR anew, one entry per CDR3 protein. The profile shows about 660,000 distinct CDR3 sequences, about 32% of them singletons. Time point: persistent/refractory GD, antithyroid drugs over 5 years with positive TRAb. The TCR library used RNA extracted from PBMCs. Enrollment of patients was through an endocrinology department in Xi'an, China. The origin of this receptor is a female donor with Graves disease. The chain uses TRBV12-3 or TRBV12-4 and TRBJ1-1; D is perhaps TRBD1 (5 bases). The specimen comprised peripheral blood mononuclear cells (PBMCs), sampled when the disease was refractory, from a patient treated with antithyroid drugs. The DNA for the CDR3 is TGTGCCAGCAGTGGGGACGGGGGGACTGAAGCTTTCTTT. This gives the protein CASSGDGGTEAFF.